Reported below is one T cell receptor beta chain. This sample stems from a study of blood T cells in healthy people across ages. Then a second PCR, running roughly 7 to 11 cycles, was carried out with a sample-barcoded 5' primer and a J-beta primer mix. Every single cDNA molecule received a tag from a template-switch adaptor with 12 random nucleotides. TCRdb re-called the 5' RACE reads through MiXCR, storing one row per CDR3 protein. The sample has about 970,000 distinct CDR3 sequences, roughly half seen once; the top ten hold 20% to 25%. This sequence was found in an older woman in good health. Sequences were obtained from blood.

The CDR3 protein is CASSLTTVYEQYF. In DNA, the CDR3 is TGTGCCAGCAGCTTAACGACAGTATACGAGCAGTACTTC. The chain recombines TRBV7-6 with TRBJ2-7; D perhaps matches TRBD1 (5 bases). The CDR3 spans 13 residues. V gave up 2 bases and J gave up 4 bases, with 9 bases separating them. CDR1 and CDR2 from the germline V gene are SGHVS and FNYEAQ.